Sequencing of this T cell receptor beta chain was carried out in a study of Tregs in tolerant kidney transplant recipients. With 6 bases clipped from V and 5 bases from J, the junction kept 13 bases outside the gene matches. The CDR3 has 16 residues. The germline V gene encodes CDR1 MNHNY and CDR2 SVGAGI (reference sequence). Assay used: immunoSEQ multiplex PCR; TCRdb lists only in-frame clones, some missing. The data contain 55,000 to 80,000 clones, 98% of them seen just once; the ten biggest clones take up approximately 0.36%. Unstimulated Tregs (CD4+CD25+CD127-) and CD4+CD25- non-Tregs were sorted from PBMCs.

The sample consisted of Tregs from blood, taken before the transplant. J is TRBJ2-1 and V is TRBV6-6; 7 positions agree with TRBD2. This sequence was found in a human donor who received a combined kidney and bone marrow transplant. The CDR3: CASRARLVRGDNEQFF. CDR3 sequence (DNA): TGTGCCAGCAGAGCCCGTTTGGTTCGGGGGGACAATGAGCAGTTCTTC.